This T cell receptor (beta chain) was captured in a study of tumor-infiltrating lymphocytes in primary liver carcinoma. Study-wide background: The patients had histopathologically diagnosed primary liver carcinoma, and their disease was treated by surgical resection. The study, taken as a whole, reports: Blood's top-250-clone fraction was significantly lower than that of tumors (p = 0.039). Tumor-adjacent and tumor-blood pairs showed less overlap than tumor region pairs.

Priming with a constant-region primer yielded TCR beta cDNA from roughly 0.45 ug total RNA. Slightly modified ARM-PCR, run as three nested multiplex PCR rounds, produced the TCR beta libraries. The first two PCR rounds, approximately 11 cycles each, used TRBV1-TRBV30 forward primers and a C-beta reverse primer. TCRdb re-analysed the multiplex PCR reads in MiXCR, keeping a single row per CDR3 protein. The sample contains over 250,000 distinct CDR3 sequences, about three fifths of which appear only once. Germline DNA was also extracted, with blood RNA taken from unsorted whole blood. A four-milliliter peripheral blood sample was collected before surgery. The CDR3 has 13 residues. Germline V gene lookup returns CDR1 SEHNR and CDR2 FQNEAQ (reference sequence). V lost 5 bases and J 1 base, leaving 9 bases between the germline ends. As for this clonotype: No antigen is known for it.

The chain couples TRBV7-9 to TRBJ2-7; no clear D gene. Sequencing used peripheral blood. The TCR sequence derives from a woman aged 25 to 39 with primary liver carcinoma and hepatitis B virus infection. CDR3 sequence reads: CASSADGSYEQYF. The CDR3 region has the DNA TGTGCCAGCAGCGCGGACGGATCCTACGAGCAGTACTTC.